This record covers a single T cell receptor beta chain. One end of the junction does not line up with germline, which may come from a read error. For each extraction, RNA and DNA were obtained together from about 20-30 mg of unsorted bulk tissue. TCR beta cDNA was made from roughly 450 ng total RNA with a constant-region primer. It was through three nested multiplex PCR rounds of slightly modified ARM-PCR that TCR beta libraries arose. Running ten to eleven cycles apiece, the first two PCR rounds relied on TRBV1-TRBV30 forward primers together with a C-beta reverse primer. TCRdb passed the multiplex PCR reads through MiXCR, listing each CDR3 protein once. Of approximately 99,000 distinct CDR3 sequences detected, 55% to 70% appear once; the ten largest clones hold roughly 10%. The V gene's germline CDR1 is MNHNS and CDR2 SASEGT. The CDR3 consists of 15 residues. This sample was taken from a study of tumor-infiltrating lymphocytes in primary liver carcinoma. Study-wide context: Sample yields of productive TCRbeta reads, ranging from roughly 3.65 to 7.13 million, were similar across tissue types.

This TCR derives from an older woman with primary liver carcinoma and hepatitis B virus infection. Material for sequencing was liver tumor tissue from sampling region 5. The sample's subset: tumor region T5, tumor centre. V gene TRBV6-1 combines with J gene TRBJ1-1; D is undetermined. In DNA, the CDR3 is TGTGCCAGCAGTGAACGGTGGACGGGAAGCAATGAAGCTCTCTTT. This gives the protein CASSERWTGSNEALF.